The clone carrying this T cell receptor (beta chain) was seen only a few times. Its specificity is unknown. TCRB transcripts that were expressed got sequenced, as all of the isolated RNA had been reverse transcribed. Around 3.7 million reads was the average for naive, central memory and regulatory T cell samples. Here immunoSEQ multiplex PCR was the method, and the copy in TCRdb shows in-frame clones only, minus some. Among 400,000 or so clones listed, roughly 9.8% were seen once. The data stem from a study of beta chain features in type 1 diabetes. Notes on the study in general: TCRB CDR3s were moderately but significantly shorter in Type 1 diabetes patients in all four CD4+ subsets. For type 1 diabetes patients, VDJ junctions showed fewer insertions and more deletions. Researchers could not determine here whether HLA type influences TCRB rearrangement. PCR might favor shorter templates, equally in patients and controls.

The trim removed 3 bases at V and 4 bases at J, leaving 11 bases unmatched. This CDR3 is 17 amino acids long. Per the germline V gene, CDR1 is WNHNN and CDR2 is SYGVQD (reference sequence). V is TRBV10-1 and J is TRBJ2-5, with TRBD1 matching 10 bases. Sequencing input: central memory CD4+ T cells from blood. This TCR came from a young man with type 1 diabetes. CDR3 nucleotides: TGCGCCAGCAGTGAACCCGGACAGGGGGGTTCTGGAGAGACCCAGTACTTC. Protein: CASSEPGQGGSGETQYF.